This T cell receptor beta chain was recorded in a study of T cells in Graves' hyperthyroidism and ophthalmopathy. The sample holds many counts of this clonotype. The antigen remains unidentified. Study-wide results and caveats: Most thyroid-expanded clonotypes above 0.001 were also found in blood. Classification by a 13 V-J model distinguished ophthalmopathy from stable hyperthyroidism.

Ophthalmopathy patients all had a Clinical Activity Score of at least 3, a NOSPECS grade of at least 4 and disease under 3 months old. The CDR3 regions of TCR beta were amplified from RNA transcripts. The HTBI primer set was used in a first-round RT-PCR of the TCR CDR3. A single record per CDR3 protein comes from TCRdb applying MiXCR to the multiplex PCR reads. The table records nearly 600,000 distinct CDR3 sequences, approximately 15% of them present only once. CDR1 and CDR2 (germline): SGHAT, FQNNGV. The CDR3 is 15 residues long. J gave up 2 bases and V 2 bases, and 3 bases lay outside the gene matches.

The chain has TRBV11-2 and TRBJ2-3; 8 positions agree with TRBD2. The sample was blood. This clonotype originated in a woman under 30 with Graves' ophthalmopathy. The CDR3 reads CASSLSGRLTDTQYF. As DNA, the CDR3 is TGTGCCAGCAGCTTAAGCGGGAGACTCACAGATACGCAGTATTTT.